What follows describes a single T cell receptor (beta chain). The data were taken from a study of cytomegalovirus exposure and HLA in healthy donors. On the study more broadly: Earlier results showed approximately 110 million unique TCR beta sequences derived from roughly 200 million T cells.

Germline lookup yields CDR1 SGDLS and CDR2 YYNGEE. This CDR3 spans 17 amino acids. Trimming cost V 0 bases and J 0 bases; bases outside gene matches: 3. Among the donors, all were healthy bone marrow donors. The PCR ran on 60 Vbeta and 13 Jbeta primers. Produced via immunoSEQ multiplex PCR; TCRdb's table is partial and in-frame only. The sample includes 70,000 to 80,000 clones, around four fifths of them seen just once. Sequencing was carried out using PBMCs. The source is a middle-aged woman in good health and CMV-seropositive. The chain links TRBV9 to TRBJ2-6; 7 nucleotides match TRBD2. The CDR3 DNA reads TGTGCCAGCAGCGTAGAGGGAGGGTACTCTGGGGCCAACGTCCTGACTTTC. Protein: CASSVEGGYSGANVLTF.